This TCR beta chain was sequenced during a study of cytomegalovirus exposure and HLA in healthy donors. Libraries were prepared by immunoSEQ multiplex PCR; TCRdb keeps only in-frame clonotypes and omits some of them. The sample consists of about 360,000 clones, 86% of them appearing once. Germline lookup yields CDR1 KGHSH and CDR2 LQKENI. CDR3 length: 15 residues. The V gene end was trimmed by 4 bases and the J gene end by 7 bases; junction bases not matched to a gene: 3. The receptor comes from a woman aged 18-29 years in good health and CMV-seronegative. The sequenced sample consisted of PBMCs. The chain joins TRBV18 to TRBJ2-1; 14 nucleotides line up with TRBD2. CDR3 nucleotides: TGTGCCAGCTCACTCAGGACTAGCGGGAGGAATGAGCAGTTCTTC. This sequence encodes CASSLRTSGRNEQFF.